The source of this T cell receptor (beta chain) is a study of early T cells in non-severe SARS-CoV-2 infection (dated by TCRdb to the early 2020s). General notes on the study: Bulk RNA from unsorted whole blood was used for TCR sequencing, so alpha and beta chains could not be paired. What the authors observed across the whole study: VDJdb matching was skewed toward anti-spike CD8 responses and likely underestimated virus-specific expansions by missing private and CD4 specificities.

This clonotype has a handful of counts. The antigen it recognizes is unknown. No quality values exist for individual bases; no much larger clone is one base distant. A case-control design nested within a healthcare worker cohort in London, UK, was used, with weekly nasopharyngeal swab PCR tests and blood sampling performed. Between 23 and 31 March 2020, the week of the UK lockdown, healthcare workers were enrolled and then followed up weekly for as long as 16 weeks. Receptor amplification or capture employed 5' RACE. The sample was run on a NextSeq 500. In the TCR library protocol, unique molecular identifiers were attached to individual cDNA molecules to correct for PCR bias and sequencing error. Both TCR alpha and beta chains were sequenced, and tight co-correlation was observed between alpha and beta sequence abundances in each sample. From the authors' description of their analysis: V gene, J gene and CDR3 annotation of TCR sequences was performed with Decombinator V4. Expanded TCRs were defined as changing significantly between any two time points under a Poisson model with p below 0.0001. Abundances of TCRs were expressed as counts per million after normalisation to the total number of TCRs sequenced in each sample. VDJdb, accessed on 1 November 2021, was searched for TCRs annotated for CMV, EBV and SARS-CoV-2, and TCRs annotated for more than one antigen were excluded. The public reads were quality trimmed at Q25 with fastp and then assembled into clones with MiXCR by TCRdb, keeping productive beta chains. For every CDR3 protein sequence, its rows merge into one entry that carries the most common genes and DNA. Clone size and V and J calls follow TCRdb, not the original study. Within this sample are about 39,000 distinct CDR3 sequences, with less than 8.5% of them counted one time only. The ten largest clones take up approximately 8.3% of the sample.

The sequence derives from an adult who was a healthcare worker with PCR-confirmed SARS-CoV-2 infection or an uninfected control (not recorded which). Sequenced: whole blood.

This receptor has the CDR3 CASSVRGQSYEQYF. Here is the DNA: TGTGCCAGCTCAGTCAGGGGCCAATCCTACGAGCAGTACTTC. The chain employs TRBV18 and TRBJ2-7, with TRBD1 perhaps the D gene, on 6 matching bases. V loses 5 bases of germline sequence and J loses 1 base, and the interval between the two ends is 12 bases. The CDR3 measures 14 amino acids from cysteine to phenylalanine. This entry keeps only the CDR3 DNA: 42 bases, framed from base 1. CDR1 KGHSH and CDR2 LQKENI were looked up in the germline V gene.